The clone carrying this T cell receptor beta chain has only one observation. TCRdb keeps only in-frame clones here, not all; method: immunoSEQ multiplex PCR. Among some 200,000 clones listed, approximately 88% were seen once. These data belong to a study of blood T cell repertoires in COVID-19. Trimming removed 5 bases at V and 3 bases at J, with 14 bases between. Germline CDR1 reads SGHAT; CDR2 reads FQDESV (reference sequence). The CDR3 extends over 14 amino acids. Clinical history as reported by participants underpinned cohort assignment. Sequenced material: PBMCs or T cells enriched from blood (not recorded which). V and J are TRBV11-1 and TRBJ2-7, with D perhaps TRBD2 (5 bases). The receptor was derived from a young man with acute COVID-19. CDR3 protein: CASSPAGMGYEQYF. The CDR3 nucleotides read TGTGCCAGCAGCCCGGCCGGGATGGGCTACGAGCAGTACTTC.